The clone carrying this TCR beta chain has ten or more counts. The antigen remains unidentified. The data are from a study of T cells in Graves' hyperthyroidism and ophthalmopathy. CDR1 is KGHDR and CDR2 is SFDVKD in the germline V gene. The V end was cut by 5 bases, the J end by 6 bases, with 15 bases between. There are 15 residues in the CDR3. Researchers took RNA transcripts and amplified the TCR beta CDR3 regions from them. During a first-round RT-PCR of the TCR CDR3, the HTBI primer set was used. TCRdb passed the multiplex PCR reads through MiXCR, listing each CDR3 protein once. Of roughly 500,000 distinct CDR3 sequences in the sample, 46% are singletons; the top ten hold 35% to 50%. Lactation, pregnancy, other autoimmune disease or uncontrolled infection excluded patients. Overall study results and limits: Onset of ophthalmopathy came a median around 6.2 months after the model predicted it.

The clonotype was recovered from an adult woman with Graves' disease, either hyperthyroidism or ophthalmopathy (not recorded which). The source material was peripheral blood or thyroid tissue (not recorded which). J is TRBJ2-2 and V is TRBV24-1; possible D gene TRBD1, 5 bases. As DNA, the CDR3 is TGTGCCACCAGTGCCGCCCTAGGGGATCCCGGGGAGCTGTTTTTT. It codes for CATSAALGDPGELFF.